The 8 T cell receptor beta chains in this list originate from one sample, sequenced in a study of T cells in Graves' hyperthyroidism and ophthalmopathy. Amplification targeted TCR beta CDR3 regions from RNA transcripts. The TCR CDR3 first-round RT-PCR relied on the HTBI primer set. TCRdb fed the multiplex PCR reads into MiXCR, producing one record per CDR3 protein. The data hold about 610,000 distinct CDR3 sequences, with 46% observed a single time. The sequenced sample was peripheral blood or thyroid tissue (not recorded which). Receptors were obtained from a woman aged 18-29 years with Graves' hyperthyroidism.

V gene TRBV20-1 combines with J gene TRBJ2-1; D uncertain. Per the germline V gene, CDR1 is DFQATT and CDR2 is SNEGSKA (reference sequence). The V end lost 5 bases, the J end lost 0 bases, and 11 bases lay between the germline ends. This CDR3 spans 14 amino acids. The CDR3 DNA sequence: TGCAGTGCTGGGGTTCCGAACTCCTACAATGAGCAGTTCTTC. It encodes CSAGVPNSYNEQFF.

This clonotype was observed a few times. V and J are TRBV12-3 or TRBV12-4 and TRBJ2-7; perhaps D is TRBD1 or TRBD2 (7 bases each). V was pared by 5 bases and J by 7 bases, with 21 bases between. The CDR3 covers 15 residues. The DNA for the CDR3 is TGTGCCAGCAGTCCAGGGGGGGACAATCCTAAAGAGCAGTACTTC. Its translation is CASSPGGDNPKEQYF.

The chain couples TRBV20-1 to TRBJ1-6; the match to TRBD1 covers 7 bases. CDR1 and CDR2 from the germline V gene are DFQATT and SNEGSKA (reference sequence). The CDR3 contains 14 residues. With V trimmed by 2 bases and J by 7 bases, 5 bases remained unmatched. The CDR3 loop is CSARLGTENSPLHF. CDR3 nucleotide sequence: TGCAGTGCTAGACTCGGGACAGAGAATTCACCCCTCCACTTT.

In its sample, this clonotype was seen many times. The genes are TRBV24-1 and TRBJ2-2; 7 bases line up with TRBD1. There are 15 residues in the CDR3. CDR1 KGHDR and CDR2 SFDVKD come from the germline V gene. J was trimmed by 7 bases and V by 4 bases; bases with no gene match: 8. The CDR3 region is CATSDPTGPGGELFF. CDR3 in DNA: TGTGCCACCAGTGACCCGACAGGGCCCGGCGGGGAGCTGTTTTTT.

At least ten counts were recorded for this clonotype. The chain carries TRBV20-1 and TRBJ2-7; TRBD2 aligns across 9 bases. Germline assignment: CDR1 DFQATT and CDR2 SNEGSKA (reference sequence). The CDR3 has 15 amino acids. The trim removed 0 bases at V and 2 bases at J, leaving 5 bases unmatched. This CDR3 is CSARDPASGAYEQYF. As DNA, the CDR3 is TGCAGTGCTAGAGATCCGGCTAGCGGGGCCTACGAGCAGTACTTC.

This clonotype was counted at least ten times. The chain uses TRBV7-2 and TRBJ1-4; D gene unclear. V was cut by 4 bases and J by 0 bases, with 12 bases left in between. CDR3 length: 16 amino acids. Germline CDR1 reads SGHTA; CDR2 reads FQGNSA. The CDR3 spells CASSSTPVATNEKLFF. For the CDR3, the DNA is TGTGCCAGCAGCTCTACCCCTGTTGCAACTAATGAAAAACTGTTTTTT.

This clonotype has ten or more counts. V usage is TRBV9 and J usage is TRBJ1-1; tentative D call: TRBD1 (6 bases). The CDR3 is 15 amino acids. Germline lookup yields CDR1 SGDLS and CDR2 YYNGEE. Deletions cut 0 bases from V and 3 bases from J, with 12 bases between. The CDR3 DNA reads as TGTGCCAGCAGCGTAGAGGGGGTCGGAGACACTGAAGCTTTCTTT. Residues: CASSVEGVGDTEAFF.

In its sample, this clonotype was seen many times. The chain is built from TRBV5-1 and TRBJ1-2, with D possibly TRBD1 on 6 matching bases. The CDR3 runs 14 residues. Trimming pared 2 bases from V and 5 bases from J, leaving 13 bases between. Germline values: CDR1 SGHRS, CDR2 YFSETQ. The CDR3 protein is CASSFGLGQYGYTF. The CDR3 DNA reads TGCGCCAGCAGCTTCGGCTTGGGACAATATGGCTACACCTTC.